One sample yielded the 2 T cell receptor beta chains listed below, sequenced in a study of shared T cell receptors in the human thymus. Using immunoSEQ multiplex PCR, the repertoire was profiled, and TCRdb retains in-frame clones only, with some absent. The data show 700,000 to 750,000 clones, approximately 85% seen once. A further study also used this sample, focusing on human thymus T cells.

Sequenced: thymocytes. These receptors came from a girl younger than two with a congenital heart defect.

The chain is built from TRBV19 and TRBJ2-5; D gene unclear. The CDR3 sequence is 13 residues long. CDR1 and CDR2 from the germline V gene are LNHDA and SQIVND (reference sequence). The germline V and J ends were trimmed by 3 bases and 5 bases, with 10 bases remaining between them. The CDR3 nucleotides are TGTGCCAGTAGTATGGGCTCCCCCGAGACCCAGTACTTC. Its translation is CASSMGSPETQYF. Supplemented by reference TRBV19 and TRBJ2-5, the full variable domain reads DGGITQSPKYLFRKEGQNVTLSCEQNLNHDAMYWYRQDPGQGLRLIYYSQIVNDFQKGDIAEGYSVSREKKESFPLTVTSAQKNPTAFYLCASSMGSPETQYFGPGTRLLVL.

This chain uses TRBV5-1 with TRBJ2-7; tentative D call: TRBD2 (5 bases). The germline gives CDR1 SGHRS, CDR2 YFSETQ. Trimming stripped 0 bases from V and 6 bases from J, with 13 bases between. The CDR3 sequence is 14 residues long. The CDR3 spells CASSLAGNSGEQYF. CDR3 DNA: TGCGCCAGCAGCTTGGCCGGGAACTCTGGCGAGCAGTACTTC.